The T cell receptor beta chain described here comes from a study of cytomegalovirus exposure and HLA in healthy donors (dated by TCRdb to about 2017). Study-level background: According to an earlier analysis of several hundred of the donors, about 179 million T cells yielded 117 million unique TCR beta sequences and about 280 Gb of sequence data. Of the roughly 400 genotyped donors, less than 85% were placed in the genetic ancestry cluster associated with self-reported Caucasian donors. Rather than using new phenotypic data, the later analysis identified candidate immune exposures from TCR beta sequences and from how often those sequences occurred across donors. To study patterns of TCR occurrence, a later analysis re-analyzed previously published TCR beta repertoires from 500 to 850 donors and added high-resolution HLA genotyping. The study aimed to test whether cataloging public T cell receptors could reveal signatures of past pathogen exposure. About 310 gigabases of sequencing data and 70 million to 85 million unique TCR sequences were included in an early release covering about 700 HLA-typed donors. Class I and class II HLA loci were covered by the typing at four-digit resolution. Every repertoire in the discovery cohort had been generated on one and the same sequencing platform. The study combined high-throughput TCR immunosequencing, statistical association of individual TCRs with disease status, and machine learning to predict cytomegalovirus infection status. An earlier analysis of approximately 500 of the donors applied high-throughput TCR beta sequencing to assess whether each TCR beta V gene segment acted as functional or pseudogenic. Across some 400 genotyped donors of the cohort, an average of about 250,000 unique TCR beta nucleotide sequences per donor were sequenced, and roughly a sixth of those sequences were non-productive. The T cell repertoires of around 730 subjects were profiled by immunosequencing and related to cytomegalovirus serostatus. Several DR-DQ haplotypes were treated as single units for association and clustering because of strong linkage in the cohort. Donor age, sex, ethnicity and CMV serostatus were compiled alongside the repertoire data. Typing coverage varied by locus: roughly 629-640 donors for A, B, C, DRB1 and DQB1; approximately 560 for DQA1; more than 600 for DPA1; 400 to 480 for DPB1. In a later genetic analysis, genome-wide SNP genotypes for 398 of the 666 donors were used, and that subset was treated as a discovery cohort. A separate validation cohort of 90 to 150 different subjects was used in addition to the roughly 670-subject first cohort. Beyond this particular receptor, the publication reports: Presence/absence analyses assumed roughly uniform sequencing depth across donors, an assumption that may not hold. Assigning TCR associations to individual alleles was difficult when HLA alleles, especially DR and DQ, strongly co-occurred. Cytomegalovirus status was reported to be diagnosed by the classifier with high specificity and sensitivity in both the original and validation cohorts. Compared with equally common non-associated chains, HLA-associated TCR beta chains in a later analysis were more clonally expanded and had lower generation probabilities. Because HLA typing was missing for some donors at each locus, association tests included only the typed subset. Because the 87-base-pair reads could not distinguish some IMGT-functional V segments, including TRBV6-2 and TRBV6-3, those segments were excluded. A further reported finding was that TCR beta sequences accurately predicted the HLA-A and HLA-B alleles for most subjects in the first cohort. Specific HLA alleles were associated with about 17,000 TCR beta sequences at a false discovery rate of 0.05 in a later analysis. Most CMV-associated TCR beta chains appeared to be HLA-restricted in a later analysis, and the HLA associations seemed to be driven largely by CMV exposure. In the study, 150 to 200 TCR beta chains were listed as associated with cytomegalovirus. In a later analysis, the rate of TCR association differed among HLA loci, with DRB1 alleles having the most associated TCRs and HLA-C alleles having the fewest. Linkage disequilibrium might explain the correlated functional status among segregating V segments, but an unknown experimental factor could not be ruled out. According to the authors, the approach could potentially be generalized to other disease states and immunological phenotypes. Across donors, most TCR sequences were observed very rarely, whereas some public TCRs were present in many individuals. Only TCR beta chains were sequenced in this cohort, and the absence of alpha or paired-chain data limited detectable features. Because counts were too low, approximately 15 rarely observed V segments, including chromosome 9 orphons, were excluded from the earlier analysis of about 500 of the donors. In an earlier analysis of several hundred of the donors, most TCR beta V segments were observed in productive rearrangements about 90% or about 30% of the time, broadly matching IMGT annotations. Immune exposure information for the cohort was limited to CMV serostatus. A cluster of highly shared sequence variants was judged likely to be a technical artifact of the sequencing pipeline. In vitro tests confirmed that a few of the cytomegalovirus-associated TCR beta chains recognize cytomegalovirus antigens. A later genetic analysis associated a missense DCLRE1C variant with V-gene and J-gene trimming of TCR beta chains, and an independent cohort replicated the association. In a later genetic analysis, fewer N-insertions in productive TCRs were reported among donors in an Asian-associated ancestry cluster than the approximately 710-donor mean. In a later analysis, several top co-occurrence clusters were reported to appear linked to parvovirus B19, influenza, CMV and Epstein-Barr virus.

The cohort was made up of approximately 670 healthy bone marrow donors. Cohort members were all nominally healthy when sampled, although unrecorded immune exposures were likely present. CMV serostatus was recorded as positive for 289 and negative for about 50% of the roughly 700 cohort members, whereas no CMV serostatus was recorded for the donor in question. Every donor gave a peripheral blood sample, and the peripheral blood mononuclear cells from that sample were used for TCR beta sequencing. Genomic DNA was extracted from the blood cell samples with the Qiagen DNeasy Blood Extraction Kit. Looking up the germline V gene (reference sequence) yields CDR1 SSHAT and CDR2 FNYEAQ. Including cysteine and phenylalanine, the CDR3 has 16 amino acids. Only the CDR3 portion is preserved as DNA: 48 bases, with reading frame beginning at the first base. The library was obtained by the immunoSEQ multiplex PCR assay. The multiplex PCR relied on a mix of 60 forward primers for TCR Vbeta segments and 13 reverse primers for TCR Jbeta segments. The CDR3 region of rearranged TCR beta genes was amplified from genomic DNA with a multiplex PCR assay. On the Illumina HiSeq System, the amplified TCR beta libraries were sequenced as 87-base-pair reads. Processing in the source paper ran as follows. In a later analysis, roughly 80 million unique TCR beta chains were counted across the roughly 670 repertoires, and about 10 million of these chains were shared by at least two donors. Raw reads were error-corrected and collapsed into unique sequences by a nearest-neighbor algorithm in which closely related sequences were merged to remove PCR and sequencing errors. Alignment of CDR3 sequences to IMGT reference sequences was used to assign V, D and J gene segments. For a sequence to be retained, a match of at least six nucleotides was required to both a V gene segment and a J gene segment. A rearrangement counted as productive if the CDR3 had no stop codons and remained in frame with V and J, and every other rearrangement counted as non-productive. CDR3 was defined by IMGT convention, running from the second conserved V-encoded cysteine to the conserved J-encoded phenylalanine. The earlier analysis of about 560 of the donors excluded any sequence lacking an unambiguous match to a single V gene segment. An earlier analysis of fewer than 750 of the donors called V segments functional above 56.7% productive rearrangements and segregating when the between-donor standard deviation exceeded 5%. A statistical classification framework was built for diagnosing cytomegalovirus status from the catalog of TCR beta chain sequences. V and J gene assignment, in a later analysis, came from comparing TCR nucleotide sequences with IMGT/GENE-DB human TR gene sequences. A later analysis assigned CDR3 sequences and most-parsimonious VDJ recombination scenarios with the TCRdist pipeline. A later analysis defined each TCR beta chain by its CDR3 amino acid sequence plus V-gene family, and excluded reads lacking a unique V-gene family. To address suspected cross-contamination and a sequencing artifact, a later analysis removed 592 highly shared, low-generation-probability nucleotide sequences. For each public chain, a later analysis derived a clonal expansion index from normalized ranks of inferred template counts within each repertoire. In a later analysis, generation probabilities were computed using a VDJ recombination model fitted to out-of-frame rearrangements, and the results were checked against IGoR. Hypergeometric tests were used in a later analysis to score TCR-TCR, TCR-HLA and TCR-CMV co-occurrence, with a repertoire-size bias correction applied to the TCR pairs. In a later analysis, false discovery rates were estimated by permuting HLA or CMV assignments 20 times. In a later analysis, co-occurring TCRs were grouped using DBSCAN, with TCRdist sequence similarity added in when clustering inside HLA-allele-positive subsets. Repertoires with fewer than 30,000 or more than 120,000 public chains were left out of co-occurrence clustering, as were about 5 repertoires with anomalous nucleotide sharing. TCRdb holds this immuneACCESS table with in-frame rearrangements only. Some clones are missing; in checked studies, unresolved V genes explain under half, and the rest has no known cause. D and trimming were read from the DNA, whereas the V and J calls and clone size are those reported in that table. The sample profile shows about 140,000 clones; 73% of them were found once. 14% of the sample is in the top ten clones.

Points on this clone: Its antigen remains undetermined. At one of its ends the junction is not consistent with the germline gene, which may arise from a read error.

What was sequenced was PBMCs. This clonotype was sampled from a human donor in good health. Rearrangement joined TRBV7-7 to TRBJ2-2, with 11 middle bases fitting TRBD2. DNA sequence: TGTGCTAGCAGTTTAGCGGGAGGGCCTGTCACCGGGGAGCTGTTTTTT. This translates into CASSLAGGPVTGELFF. With the portions outside the CDR3 filled from the reference TRBV7-7 and TRBJ2-2 genes, the complete variable region becomes GAGVSQSPRYKVTKRGQDVTLRCDPISSHATLYWYQQALGQGPEFLTYFNYEAQPDKSGLPSDRFSAERPEGSISTLTIQRTEQRDSAMYRCASSLAGGPVTGELFFGEGSRLTVL.